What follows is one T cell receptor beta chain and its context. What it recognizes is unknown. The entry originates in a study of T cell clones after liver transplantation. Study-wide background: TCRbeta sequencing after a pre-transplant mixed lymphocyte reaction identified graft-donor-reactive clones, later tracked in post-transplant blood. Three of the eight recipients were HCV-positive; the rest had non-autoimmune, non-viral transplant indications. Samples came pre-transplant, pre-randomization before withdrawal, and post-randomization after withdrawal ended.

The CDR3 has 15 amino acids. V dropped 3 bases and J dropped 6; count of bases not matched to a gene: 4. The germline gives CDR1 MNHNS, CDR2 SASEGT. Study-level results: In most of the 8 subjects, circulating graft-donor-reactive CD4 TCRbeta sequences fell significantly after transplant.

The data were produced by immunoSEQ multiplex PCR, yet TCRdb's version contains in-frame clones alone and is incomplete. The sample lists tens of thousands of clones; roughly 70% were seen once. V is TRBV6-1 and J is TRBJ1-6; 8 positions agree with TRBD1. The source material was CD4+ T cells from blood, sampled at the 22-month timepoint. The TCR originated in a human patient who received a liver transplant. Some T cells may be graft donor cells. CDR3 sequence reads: CASSETDRANSPLHF. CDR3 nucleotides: TGTGCCAGCAGTGAGACGGACAGGGCTAATTCACCCCTCCACTTT.